The 25 T cell receptor beta chains below were found in one sample sequenced in a study of shared clonotypes between healthy human individuals. Clones were read by immunoSEQ multiplex PCR, and TCRdb kept only the in-frame ones, dropping some. The sample yields approximately 350,000 clones, 74% seen once. What was sequenced was memory CD4+ T cells sorted from blood. Subset: CD45RA-negative fraction. These TCRs come from a man aged 25-45 years in good health.

The table lists this clone with a few counts. V gene TRBV2 combines with J gene TRBJ1-1; D is uncertain. From germline, CDR1 is SNHLY and CDR2 FYNNEI. CDR3 length equals 13 residues. V was trimmed by 6 bases and J by 2 bases, leaving 10 bases between them. DNA of the CDR3: TGTGCCAGCAGCGCGGAACTTAACACTGAAGCTTTCTTT. It yields the protein CASSAELNTEAFF.

The rearrangement joins TRBV7-8 to TRBJ2-1; D uncertain. Trimming removed 2 bases at V and 8 bases at J, with 13 bases between. There are 14 residues in the CDR3. CDR1 and CDR2 (germline): SGHVS, FQNEAQ. The CDR3 sequence: CASSLSARSDEQFF. The CDR3 coding sequence is TGTGCCAGCAGCTTATCGGCTAGGAGCGATGAGCAGTTCTTC.

The V and J genes are TRBV29-1 and TRBJ1-5, with D possibly matching TRBD1 (5 bases). This CDR3 is 12 amino acids long. Germline V gives CDR1 SQVTM, CDR2 ANQGSEA. V was trimmed by 7 bases and J by 1 base, leaving 8 bases between them. CDR3 bases: TGCAGCGCCGGGGGGAGCAATCAGCCCCAGCATTTT. This codes for CSAGGSNQPQHF.

The rearrangement joins TRBV11-1 to TRBJ1-2; D unresolved. Germline CDR1 and CDR2: SGHAT and FQDESV (reference sequence). The CDR3 has 13 amino acids. V was trimmed by 1 base and J by 4 bases, leaving 7 bases between them. The CDR3 coding sequence is TGTGCCAGCAGCTTAGAGGGATCCTATGGCTACACCTTC. It encodes CASSLEGSYGYTF.

The rearrangement joins TRBV29-1 to TRBJ2-7; D not certain. The CDR3 runs 11 residues. V lost 5 bases and J lost 0, with 5 bases in between. Germline CDR1 and CDR2: SQVTM and ANQGSEA. The CDR3 region is CSVRSSYEQYF. The CDR3 nucleotides are TGCAGCGTTCGGAGCTCCTACGAGCAGTACTTC.

The J gene is TRBJ2-7, the V gene TRBV6-1; perhaps TRBD2 as D (6 bases). Trimming pared 6 bases from V and 1 base from J, leaving 13 bases between. The CDR3 extends over 14 amino acids. From germline, CDR1 is MNHNS and CDR2 SASEGT. DNA of the CDR3: TGTGCCAGCAGGGCGGGACCCCATTCCTACGAGCAGTACTTC. Amino acids: CASRAGPHSYEQYF.

Only one count was recorded for this clone. V is TRBV11-2 and J is TRBJ2-4; 12 bases fit TRBD1. Germline CDR1 SGHAT, CDR2 FQNNGV. The CDR3 has 18 residues. V lost 5 bases and J lost 4; bases outside the gene matches: 12. This chain's CDR3 is CASSQTTGQGAAKNIQYF. The CDR3 region has the DNA TGTGCCAGCAGCCAAACCACGGGACAGGGGGCGGCTAAAAACATTCAGTACTTC.

The J gene is TRBJ2-1, the V gene TRBV27, with D tentatively TRBD1 or TRBD2 (6 bases each). Trimming cost V 5 bases and J 6 bases, with 26 bases left between them. In germline, CDR1 is MNHEY, CDR2 SMNVEV (reference sequence). CDR3 length equals 18 residues. In DNA, the CDR3 is TGTGCCAGCAGTACCCCCTCGCCGGACTACAGAGGGGGCAATGAGCAGTTCTTC. As protein: CASSTPSPDYRGGNEQFF.

The table lists this clone with many counts. V usage is TRBV28 and J usage is TRBJ2-7; D might be TRBD2 (6 bases). The CDR3 extends over 15 amino acids. V lost 5 bases and J 2 bases, leaving 16 bases between the germline ends. Germline loops: CDR1 MDHEN, CDR2 SYDVKM. CDR3 region: CASSPPSEGPYEQYF. DNA of the CDR3: TGTGCCAGCAGTCCCCCCTCGGAGGGCCCCTACGAGCAGTACTTC.

The chain joins TRBV2 to TRBJ1-1; D not certain. The germline V gene has CDR1 SNHLY and CDR2 FYNNEI. The ends were cut back, 3 bases at V and 4 bases at J, with 6 bases in the middle. This CDR3 comprises 12 residues. CDR3 protein: CASSDSGTEAFF. DNA for the CDR3: TGTGCCAGCAGTGACTCGGGCACTGAAGCTTTCTTT. Full variable domain (outside the CDR3, taken from reference TRBV2 and TRBJ1-1): EPEVTQTPSHQVTQMGQEVILRCVPISNHLYFYWYRQILGQKVEFLVSFYNNEISEKSEIFDDQFSVERPDGSNFTLKIRSTKLEDSAMYFCASSDSGTEAFFGQGTRLTVV.

The chain joins TRBV5-6 to TRBJ2-5; D possibly corresponds to TRBD1 (8 bases). Germline V gives CDR1 SGHDT, CDR2 YYEEEE. V gave up 1 base and J gave up 1 base, with 17 bases separating them. CDR3 length: 17 amino acids. For the CDR3, the DNA is TGTGCCAGCAGCTTGCTCGGACAGGGACTACTCCAAGAGACCCAGTACTTC. Translating gives CASSLLGQGLLQETQYF.

V gene TRBV28 combines with J gene TRBJ2-7, with 11 bases aligning to TRBD2. The V gene's germline CDR1 is MDHEN and CDR2 SYDVKM. V was pared by 3 bases and J by 3 bases, with 7 bases of the junction left unmatched. The CDR3 is 16 amino acids. The CDR3 DNA reads TGTGCCAGCAGTTTGATTCTAGCGGGAGGTTTCTACGAGCAGTACTTC. Translated, it gives CASSLILAGGFYEQYF.

This clone occurred once. The chain uses TRBV7-6 and TRBJ2-1; D gene ambiguous. V dropped 1 base and J dropped 6 bases, with 13 bases sitting between them. The CDR3 runs 15 residues. The germline V gene has CDR1 SGHVS and CDR2 FNYEAQ. In DNA form, the CDR3 reads TGTGCCAGCAGCTTAGGGGTAGAGTTGGGCAATGAGCAGTTCTTC. Its protein product is CASSLGVELGNEQFF.

On this clone: This likely traces to a read error, being one base from a far larger clone. V gene TRBV5-4 combines with J gene TRBJ2-7; 12 bases line up with TRBD2. Germline trimming cut 0 bases from V and 4 bases from J; bases unmatched to any gene: 2. The CDR3 length is 15 residues. Germline CDR1 and CDR2: SGHNT and YYREEE (reference sequence). The CDR3 loop reads CASSLAGTSGYEQYF. Written as DNA, the CDR3 is TGTGCCAGCAGCTTGGCCGGGACTAGCGGGTACGAGCAGTACTTC.

The rearrangement links TRBV18 to TRBJ2-2, with D possibly being TRBD1 or TRBD2 (6 bases each). Looked up from germline, CDR1 is KGHSH and CDR2 is LQKENI. This CDR3 has 13 residues. V gave up 3 bases and J gave up 6 bases, with 8 bases separating them. The DNA for the CDR3 is TGTGCCAGCTCACCCCGGGGGCCCGGGGAGCTGTTTTTT. Protein sequence: CASSPRGPGELFF.

V usage is TRBV10-3 and J usage is TRBJ1-4, with D perhaps TRBD1 (6 bases). Deletions cut 4 bases from V and 8 bases from J, with 11 bases between. There are 13 residues in the CDR3. Per the germline V gene, CDR1 is ENHRY and CDR2 is SYGVKD. The CDR3 DNA reads TGTGCCATCAGTGGACAGGTTGGGGAAAAACTGTTTTTT. Translation gives CAISGQVGEKLFF.

J is TRBJ1-1 and V is TRBV5-8; TRBD1 matches 7 bases. After removal of 4 bases from V and 0 bases from J, the junction contained 9 bases not matched to a gene. Germline-derived CDR1 and CDR2 are SGHTS and YDEGEE. The CDR3 consists of 16 residues. DNA for the CDR3: TGTGCCAGCAGCCCTGTTCTAGACAGGGTGAACACTGAAGCTTTCTTT. Its translation: CASSPVLDRVNTEAFF.

V is TRBV5-6 and J is TRBJ2-4; D may be TRBD1 (6 bases). The CDR3 loop spans 16 amino acids. The V gene lost 4 bases and the J gene lost 0 bases, with 14 bases spanning the gap. CDR1 SGHDT and CDR2 YYEEEE come from the germline V gene. The CDR3 loop is CASSKRTALAKNIQYF. The CDR3 nucleotides read TGTGCCAGCAGCAAACGGACAGCATTAGCCAAAAACATTCAGTACTTC.

CDR3 nucleotide sequence: TGTGCCAGCAGCTTAGGGCCTAGCGGCTACAATGAGCAGTTCTTC. Its protein product is CASSLGPSGYNEQFF. The chain combines TRBV5-8 with TRBJ2-1, with 7 nucleotides matching TRBD2. V was clipped by 2 bases and J by 3 bases; unmatched bases: 5. The CDR3 has 15 residues. Germline loops: CDR1 SGHTS, CDR2 YDEGEE.

J is TRBJ2-1 and V is TRBV7-8, with 13 bases lining up with TRBD2. Trimming cost V 8 bases and J 7 bases; bases outside gene matches: 2. Germline V gives CDR1 SGHVS, CDR2 FQNEAQ. The CDR3 loop spans 13 amino acids. The CDR3 spells CASAGLAGNEQFF. CDR3 nucleotide sequence: TGTGCCAGCGCGGGACTAGCGGGAAATGAGCAGTTCTTC.

V and J are TRBV30 and TRBJ2-3; 9 bases line up with TRBD1. With V trimmed by 3 bases and J by 2 bases, 9 bases remained unmatched. Germline CDR1 GTSNPN, CDR2 SVGIG (reference sequence). The CDR3 spans 16 residues. The CDR3 nucleotides are TGTGCCTGGAGGCGTTTTGGACAGGGGAACACAGATACGCAGTATTTT. It yields the protein CAWRRFGQGNTDTQYF.

This chain links TRBV11-2 with TRBJ1-2; D possibly corresponds to TRBD1 (6 bases). The ends were cut back, 5 bases at V and 0 bases at J, with 16 bases in the middle. The length of the CDR3 is 16 residues. Germline V lookup: CDR1 SGHAT, CDR2 FQNNGV. Here the CDR3 reads CASSPRGQRSNYGYTF. The CDR3 bases are TGTGCCAGCAGCCCAAGGGGACAACGCTCTAACTATGGCTACACCTTC.

This chain joins TRBV5-8 and TRBJ1-5; 7 bases map to TRBD1. CDR1 and CDR2 (germline): SGHTS, YDEGEE. J lost 0 bases, V lost 0 bases, and 12 bases had no gene match. The CDR3 has 19 residues. The CDR3 DNA reads TGTGCCAGCAGCTTGGTGGGTACTAGACAGGGAAATAGCAATCAGCCCCAGCATTTT. Amino acids: CASSLVGTRQGNSNQPQHF.

The count of this clone is one. The V gene is TRBV5-5, the J gene TRBJ2-1, with TRBD1 matching 10 bases. The CDR3 covers 15 residues. V shed 9 bases, J shed 1 base, and the junction held 7 bases outside the gene matches. Germline CDR1 is SGHKS and CDR2 is YYEKEE (reference sequence). The CDR3 DNA reads as TGTGCCACCGTCCCGGGACAGGGGTCCTACAATGAGCAGTTCTTC. This gives the protein CATVPGQGSYNEQFF.

Only one count was recorded for this clone. The rearrangement uses TRBV10-1 and TRBJ2-1, with D possibly being TRBD2 (6 bases). V was clipped by 3 bases and J by 8 bases, with 14 bases between them. Germline values: CDR1 WNHNN, CDR2 SYGVQD (reference sequence). This CDR3 is built from 14 residues. DNA for the CDR3: TGCGCCAGCAGTGAATTGCAGGGAGGAGATGAGCAGTTCTTC. Its translation: CASSELQGGDEQFF.